This T cell receptor (beta chain) was recorded in a study of blood T cell repertoires in COVID-19. Looking at the study overall: Some COVID-19 samples were acute and others convalescent; all came from the United States, Italy and Spain. The cDNA or gDNA used as material had been derived from T cells, B-cell-depleted T cells, or PBMCs.

In the original processing: Amplifying reference gene primers gave estimates of nucleated cell counts. This table comes from immunoSEQ multiplex PCR, and its TCRdb copy is limited to in-frame clones, with some not included. That table furnishes V, J and clone size, whereas the DNA furnished D and trimming. The sample carries roughly 280,000 clones, less than 90% recorded once. The CDR3 totals 11 residues. The germline V gene encodes CDR1 SGHAT and CDR2 FQNNGV. The junction had 4 bases not matched to a gene; V was cut back by 3 bases and J by 15 bases. Sequenced material: peripheral blood. The chain has TRBV11-2 and TRBJ2-1, with TRBD1 matching 8 bases. The TCR sequence derives from a man in his thirties or forties with active or convalescent COVID-19. CDR3 amino acids: CASSFRQGLFF. In DNA, the CDR3 is TGTGCCAGCAGCTTCCGACAGGGGTTGTTCTTC.